This paragraph reports one T cell receptor (beta chain). This record comes from a study of blood T cell repertoires in COVID-19. Methods used by the authors: Counts of nucleated cells, estimated from reference gene primer amplification, were obtained. Using immunoSEQ multiplex PCR, the repertoire was profiled, and TCRdb retains in-frame clones only, with some absent. V, J and clone size are taken as reported in that table, and D and trimming were inferred from the DNA itself. The sample lists about 220,000 clones, 82% occurring once. Per germline, CDR1 MNHNY and CDR2 SVGAGI (reference sequence). V dropped 5 bases and J dropped 6 bases, with 8 bases sitting between them. The CDR3 covers 12 residues.

Specimen: PBMCs or T cells enriched from blood (not recorded which). The sequence was obtained from a woman aged 60-75 years who had recovered from COVID-19. The rearrangement links TRBV6-6 to TRBJ1-5, with D unclear. The CDR3 sequence: CASSDYGQPQHF. DNA of the CDR3: TGTGCCAGCAGTGACTACGGTCAGCCCCAGCATTTT.